Included here is one T cell receptor (beta chain) sequence, with context. A few counts support this clonotype. This clone's antigen is unknown. Base qualities are not at hand, and no much larger clone is one base apart. Library method: RACE. Sequencing instrument: NextSeq 500. Library preparation attached unique molecular identifiers to individual cDNA molecules for quantitative, reproducible TCR counting. Both TCR alpha and TCR beta chains were sequenced from each blood RNA sample. As for the original processing: Samples had a median of roughly 91,000 TCRs, with a range from about 20,000 to 690,600. V, J and CDR3 annotation of the TCR reads was performed with the Decombinator software suite. To make PS versus PT1 abundance plots, every sample was subsampled to the same number of TCRs (28,000). Expanded TCRs were defined as absent before sensitization and observed at least eight times at the 2-week time point. TCRdb reprocessing: public reads trimmed at Q25 with fastp, clones called with MiXCR, in-frame beta chains kept. Every CDR3 protein is listed once, alongside the most common genes and DNA of its rows. TCRdb, not the authors, supplied the V and J calls. Here the sample has 340,000 or so distinct CDR3 sequences; approximately 6.3% occur a single time. The ten largest clones represent about 8% of the sample.

The record originates from a study of human T cells and chemical hapten exposure (TCRdb year 2021). Looking at the study overall: For sensitization, 2% DPC in acetone was applied to a 2 cm by 2 cm area of upper inner arm skin. Throughout the study period of about 25 weeks, patients also received therapeutic DPC doses to the scalp every week. Patch testing on the upper back used Finn chambers containing 0.01% DPC, with scoring done after 6 days according to International Contact Dermatitis Research Group standards. The mostly female patient cohort included alopecia areata with under or over 50% scalp involvement, alopecia totalis and alopecia universalis. The libraries were sequenced as a pool, and the TCR yield per sample differed mostly because of small variations in library volumes within the pool. This study followed changes in the peripheral blood TCR repertoire in vivo during primary and secondary sensitization of alopecia patients to the hapten diphenylcyclopropenone (DPC). Blood samples were taken from patients before sensitization (week 0) and then at 2, 6 and about 24 weeks after DPC sensitization. Blood for TCR sequencing was provided by twenty-nine alopecia patients at one to four time points (pre-sensitization, 2, 6 and 24 weeks). Results the study describes overall, beyond this receptor: Repeated subsampling changed both the strength of the expansion versus patch-test correlation and the threshold at which the correlation became significant. Patch test score was positively correlated with the number of PT1 expanded TCRs, with significance at thresholds 8, 16 and 32 but not at 4. Expanded TCRs formed significantly more large CDR3 similarity clusters than pre-sensitization or healthy control sets, consistent with antigen-driven responses. DPC sensitization did not change how many TCRs were above 1 in 1000 frequency, and no evidence was found of alterations in global repertoire structure. Because every patient had alopecia, a presumed autoimmune disease, the patients' immune response might differ from that of healthy individuals.

In the paper's terms, the time point label means: patch test 1, 2 weeks after DPC sensitization. Reading the label with the study, this specimen's treatment or condition is: therapeutic diphenylcyclopropenone sensitization with weekly scalp DPC. At every patch-test visit, the blood draw took place before the patch test was put on. Patients were considered eligible if aged 18 to 70, diagnosed with alopecia and deemed suitable for DPC therapy, and patients were excluded if pregnant. Total RNA was isolated from unfractionated whole blood collected in Tempus Blood RNA tubes. This sequence was found in a woman between 18 and 29 years old with alopecia areata. Some clones in this sample may be carry-over from other donors' samples. This sample comprised whole blood, obtained in connection with sensitization to the hapten diphenylcyclopropenone (DPC).

The CDR3 protein: CSVEDPSEQFF. The DNA sequence reads TGCAGCGTTGAAGATCCCTCAGAGCAGTTCTTC. The rearranged segments are TRBV29-1 and TRBJ2-1; no D gene is confidently identified. The junction shows trimming of 0 bases on V and 10 bases on J, plus 7 bases between the germline ends. The germline V gene sets CDR1 to SQVTM and CDR2 to ANQGSEA. Measured from the cysteine to the phenylalanine, the CDR3 is 11 residues long. Only CDR3 DNA remains: 33 bases, in frame from the first base.